A selection of T cell receptor beta chains follows, all from one sample in a study of blood T cells in healthy people across ages. TCRdb fed the 5' RACE reads into MiXCR, producing one record per CDR3 protein. The sample lists 550,000 to 600,000 distinct CDR3 sequences, 25% to 30% occurring once. Sequenced input: blood. Every receptor here comes from a woman aged 70-85 years in good health. CDR3s include the opening cysteine and the closing phenylalanine or tryptophan. D genes are given only for firm matches. Size values are once, few and many counts, or a class for expanded clones, and some rows have none.

TRBV2	TRBD1	-	TRBJ2-7	TGTGCCAGCAGTGGACAGGGCCTCCACGAGCAGTACTTC	CASSGQGLHEQYF
TRBV30	-	few	TRBJ1-1	TGTGCCTGGAACCCGGGCAGCCAGAACACTGAAGCTTTCTTT	CAWNPGSQNTEAFF
TRBV2	-	few	TRBJ1-3	TGTGCCAGCAGTGAATTCGGGGGGAGGTCTAGCTCTGGAAACACCATATATTTT	CASSEFGGRSSSGNTIYF
TRBV5-1	TRBD1	-	TRBJ2-5	TGCGCCAGTTTTTGGACAGGCCAAGAGACCCAGTACTTC	CASFWTGQETQYF
TRBV28	-	-	TRBJ2-7	TGTGCCAGCAGTTCCCTGGGCGGGGTGATTTACGAGCAGTACTTC	CASSSLGGVIYEQYF
TRBV11-2	TRBD1	few	TRBJ1-2	TGTGCCAGCAGCCATTGGGACAGGGGAAGGGGCTACACCTTC	CASSHWDRGRGYTF
TRBV12-3/TRBV12-4	-	few	TRBJ2-7	TGTGCCAGCAAAGATACCGGGGTAAACGAGCAGTACTTC	CASKDTGVNEQYF
TRBV20-1	TRBD1	-	TRBJ2-3	TGCAGTGCTAGCCCCGGGACAGGGGACCTTGGTACGCAGTATTTT	CSASPGTGDLGTQYF
TRBV6-1	-	-	TRBJ1-4	TGTGCCAGCAGTCAACAGACAGACCTCGTTGAAAAACTGTTTTTT	CASSQQTDLVEKLFF
TRBV5-1	TRBD1	few	TRBJ1-5	TGCGCCAGCAGCACAGGGGCAAGCAATCAGCCCCAGCATTTT	CASSTGASNQPQHF
TRBV7-2	-	few	TRBJ1-1	TGTGCCAGCAGCTTAGGAGCCCCTACTGAAGCTTTCTTT	CASSLGAPTEAFF
TRBV6-1	-	-	TRBJ2-6	TGTGCCAGCAGAGTGTCGTCCTCTGGGGCCAACGTCCTGACTTTC	CASRVSSSGANVLTF
TRBV7-2	TRBD2	many	TRBJ2-5	TGTGCCAGCAGTCCTGGCGGGGGACAAGAGACCCAGTACTTC	CASSPGGGQETQYF
TRBV14	-	few	TRBJ1-2	TGTGCCAGCAGCCCCCCTGGGGGGGTAATCTATGGCTACACCTTC	CASSPPGGVIYGYTF
TRBV7-2	-	few	TRBJ1-1	TGTGCCAGCATTAAAGACCCAAGCCCAAACACTGAAGCTTTCTTT	CASIKDPSPNTEAFF
TRBV18	TRBD1	few	TRBJ1-1	TGTGCCAGCTCGCCAAGACAGGGAATCACTGAAGCTTTCTTT	CASSPRQGITEAFF
TRBV6-2/TRBV6-3	-	-	TRBJ1-2	TGTGCCAGCAGTGAGCATGGTCAGAGCTATGGCTACACCTTC	CASSEHGQSYGYTF
TRBV5-1	-	-	TRBJ1-2	TGCGCCAGCAGCTTGAGTGGAGTCTATGGCTACACCTTC	CASSLSGVYGYTF
TRBV29-1	-	-	TRBJ2-5	TGCAGCGTTGGTCTAGCGGAGACCCAGTACTTC	CSVGLAETQYF
TRBV20-1	-	-	TRBJ2-7	TGCAGTGCTAGAGATCGGGGTAGGAACGAGCAGTACTTC	CSARDRGRNEQYF
TRBV18	-	-	TRBJ1-1	TGTGCCAGCTCCCAGAGCAAAATAGAAGCTTTCTTT	CASSQSKIEAFF
TRBV29-1	TRBD2	-	TRBJ2-2	TGCAGCGTTGTAGCGGGATCTATGAACACCGGGGAGCTGTTTTTT	CSVVAGSMNTGELFF
TRBV18	-	few	TRBJ2-7	TGTGCCAGCTCACCACTGCAAGACGAGCAGTACTTC	CASSPLQDEQYF
TRBV20-1	-	few	TRBJ2-1	TGCAGTGCTAGAGTCCTCTCTTCGGGCTACAATGAGCAGTTCTTC	CSARVLSSGYNEQFF
TRBV18	TRBD1	-	TRBJ2-1	TGTGCCAGTTCACTGGACAGGGAGGTTGTGCAGTTCTTC	CASSLDREVVQFF
TRBV12-3/TRBV12-4	-	-	TRBJ1-3	TGTGCCAGCAGGGGGGAGTTACGCTCTGGAAACACCATATATTTT	CASRGELRSGNTIYF
TRBV7-3	-	few	TRBJ1-6	TGTGCCGGCAGCCTAACAGGAAGTGGGGCACCCCTCCACTTT	CAGSLTGSGAPLHF
TRBV18	-	-	TRBJ2-5	TGTGCCAGCTCAACCAATTGGGCAAACGGGGAGACCCAGTACTTC	CASSTNWANGETQYF
TRBV12-3/TRBV12-4	-	-	TRBJ2-3	TGTGCCAGCATCCCGACTGGACCGGGGCGATTTGGCGCAGATACGCAGTATTTT	CASIPTGPGRFGADTQYF
TRBV11-2	TRBD2	many	TRBJ2-5	TGTGCCAGCAGCCCTCGACTCCTAGCGGGAGAGGGGACCCAGTACTTC	CASSPRLLAGEGTQYF
TRBV18	-	-	TRBJ1-1	TGTGCCAGCTCACCATACATGGACAGAGGGGCATCAGAAGCTTTCTTT	CASSPYMDRGASEAFF
TRBV12-5	-	few	TRBJ1-6	TGTGCTAGTGGTTTCGCTACGGAGTCACCCCTCCACTTT	CASGFATESPLHF
TRBV19	-	-	TRBJ1-1	TGTGCCAGTACGGCAGGCCGGGGGGACACTGAAGCTTTCTTT	CASTAGRGDTEAFF
TRBV12-3/TRBV12-4	-	few	TRBJ1-4	TGTACCAGCAGTAGCAGGGGTAGAGGGGAAAAACTGTTTTTT	CTSSSRGRGEKLFF
TRBV6-5	-	-	TRBJ2-5	TGTGCCATCCGGGCGGCCGGCGGAGAGACCCAGTACTTC	CAIRAAGGETQYF
TRBV21-1	-	-	TRBJ2-3	TGTGCCAGCAGCAAAGAGACCGGACTAGCGGGGATCACAGATACGCAGTATTTT	CASSKETGLAGITDTQYF
TRBV5-5	TRBD1	-	TRBJ2-2	TGTGCCAGCAGCTTGATCTCGGGACAGGCCACCGGGGAGCTGTTTTTT	CASSLISGQATGELFF
TRBV7-9	-	few	TRBJ2-1	TGTGCCAGCAGCTTAAGCGTTGGAGGGGGGACCTCCTACAATGAGCAGTTCTTC	CASSLSVGGGTSYNEQFF
TRBV18	TRBD2	-	TRBJ2-7	TGTGGCAGCTCCCCTACGGTTCCCGGGAGGTACGAGCAGTACTTC	CGSSPTVPGRYEQYF
TRBV20-1	-	many	TRBJ2-5	TGCAGTGCTACTAGCGAGGGAGAGACCCAGTACTTC	CSATSEGETQYF
TRBV7-7	TRBD2	-	TRBJ2-3	TGTGCTAGCAGCCCCAGGGCGGGGGGGCCAGTGGCGCAGTATTTT	CASSPRAGGPVAQYF
TRBV12-3/TRBV12-4	TRBD1	-	TRBJ2-7	TGTGCCGTGGGACAGGGGTACGAGCAGTACTTC	CAVGQGYEQYF
TRBV4-1	TRBD1	few	TRBJ1-2	TGCGCCAGCAGCCACGGGACAGGGATCTATGGCTACACCTTC	CASSHGTGIYGYTF
TRBV6-5	-	-	TRBJ2-1	TGTGCCAGCAAAACAGGGTTCGATGAGCAGTTCTTC	CASKTGFDEQFF
TRBV19	-	-	TRBJ1-5	TGTGCCAGTAGTGGGTCCCCAAGGCAGCCCCAGCATTTT	CASSGSPRQPQHF
TRBV28	-	once	TRBJ2-1	TGTGCCAGCAGTTTTGGCCAGGGGTACAATGAGCAGTTCTTC	CASSFGQGYNEQFF
TRBV7-9	-	few	TRBJ1-2	TGTGCCAGCAGCTCCCCCGGGACATCTGGGTATGGCTACACCTTC	CASSSPGTSGYGYTF
TRBV6-6	-	-	TRBJ1-1	TGTGCCAGCAGTTACGGGGAACGCACTGAAGCTTTCTTT	CASSYGERTEAFF
TRBV5-6	-	-	TRBJ2-3	TGTGCCAGCAGCTTGCAGACCCTGGAGGATACGCAGTATTTT	CASSLQTLEDTQYF
TRBV7-9	TRBD2	few	TRBJ2-5	TGTGCCAGCAGCTTAGGGGGACTACCCCCGGAGACCCAGTACTTC	CASSLGGLPPETQYF
TRBV27	TRBD1	-	TRBJ2-7	TGTGCCAGCCGTCCGACAGGGTCCTCCTACGAGCAGTACTTC	CASRPTGSSYEQYF
TRBV4-3	TRBD2	few	TRBJ2-7	TGCGCCAGCAGCCAAGAGGGGGCTCTAGCGGGGGTTCCCTACGAGCAGTACTTC	CASSQEGALAGVPYEQYF
TRBV20-1	-	-	TRBJ2-1	TGCAGTGCGGAGGGTAGGTCCTACAATGAGCAGTTCTTC	CSAEGRSYNEQFF
TRBV5-8	-	few	TRBJ2-5	TGTGCCAGCAGCTTGTCGGGCTTTGGGACCCAGTACTTC	CASSLSGFGTQYF
TRBV7-9	-	few	TRBJ2-3	TGTGCCAGCAGCGACACGGGGGCCACAGATACGCAGTATTTT	CASSDTGATDTQYF